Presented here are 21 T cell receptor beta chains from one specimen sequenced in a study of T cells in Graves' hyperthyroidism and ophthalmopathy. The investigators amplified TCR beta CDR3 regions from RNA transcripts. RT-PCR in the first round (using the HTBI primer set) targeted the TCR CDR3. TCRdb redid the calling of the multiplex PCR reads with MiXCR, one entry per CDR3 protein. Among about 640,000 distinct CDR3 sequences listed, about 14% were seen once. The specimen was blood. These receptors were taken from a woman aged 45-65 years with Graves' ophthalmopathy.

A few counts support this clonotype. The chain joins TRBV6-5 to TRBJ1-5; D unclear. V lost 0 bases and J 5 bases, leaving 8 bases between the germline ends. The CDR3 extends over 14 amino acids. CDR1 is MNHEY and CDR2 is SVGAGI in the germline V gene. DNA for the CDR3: TGTGCCAGCAGTTACTCTAGAGACCATCAGCCCCAGCATTTT. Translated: CASSYSRDHQPQHF.

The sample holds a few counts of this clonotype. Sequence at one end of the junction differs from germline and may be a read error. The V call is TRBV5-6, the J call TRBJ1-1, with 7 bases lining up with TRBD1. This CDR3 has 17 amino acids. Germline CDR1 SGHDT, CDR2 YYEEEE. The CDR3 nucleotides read TGTGCCAGCAGCTGGAACAGCAGGGGGGCCTTGAACACTGAAGCTTCCTTT. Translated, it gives CASSWNSRGALNTEASF. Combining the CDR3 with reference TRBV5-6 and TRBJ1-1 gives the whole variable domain DAGVTQSPTHLIKTRGQQVTLRCSPKSGHDTVSWYQQALGQGPQFIFQYYEEEERQRGNFPDRFSGHQFPNYSSELNVNALLLGDSALYLCASSWNSRGALNTEASFGQGTRLTVV.

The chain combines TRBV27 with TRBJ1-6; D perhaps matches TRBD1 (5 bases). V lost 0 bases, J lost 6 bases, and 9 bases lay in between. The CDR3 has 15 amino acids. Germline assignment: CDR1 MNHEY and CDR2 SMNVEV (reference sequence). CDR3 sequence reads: CASSLSGRANSPLHF. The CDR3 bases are TGTGCCAGCAGTTTATCGGGGCGGGCTAATTCACCCCTCCACTTT.

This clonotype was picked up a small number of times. CDR3 nucleotides: TGTGCCAGCAGCCGGCCCCGTAGCTCCTATAATTCACCCCTCCACTTT. It yields the protein CASSRPRSSYNSPLHF. The V gene is TRBV6-1, the J gene TRBJ1-6; no firm D call. Germline V gene lookup returns CDR1 MNHNS and CDR2 SASEGT. The CDR3 covers 16 residues. V was trimmed by 6 bases and J by 0 bases, leaving 12 bases between them.

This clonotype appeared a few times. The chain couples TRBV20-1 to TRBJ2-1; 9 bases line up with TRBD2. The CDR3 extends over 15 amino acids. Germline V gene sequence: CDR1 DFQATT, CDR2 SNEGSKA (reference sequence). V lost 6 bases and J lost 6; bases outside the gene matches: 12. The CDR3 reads CSATLRGGRVNEQFF. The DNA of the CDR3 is TGCAGTGCCACCCTTCGCGGCGGGAGGGTCAATGAGCAGTTCTTC.

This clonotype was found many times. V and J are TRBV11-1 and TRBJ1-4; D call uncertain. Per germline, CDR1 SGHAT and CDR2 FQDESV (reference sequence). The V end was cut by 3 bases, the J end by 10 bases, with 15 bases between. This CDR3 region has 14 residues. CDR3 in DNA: TGTGCCAGCAGCTTTGGCAGGTCCCCTGGAAAACTGTTTTTT. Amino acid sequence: CASSFGRSPGKLFF.

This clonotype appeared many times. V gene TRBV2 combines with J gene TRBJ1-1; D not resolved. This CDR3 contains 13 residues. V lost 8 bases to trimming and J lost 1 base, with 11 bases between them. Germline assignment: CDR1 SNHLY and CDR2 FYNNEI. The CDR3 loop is CASGKTQNTEAFF. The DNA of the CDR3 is TGTGCCAGCGGGAAGACCCAGAACACTGAAGCTTTCTTT.

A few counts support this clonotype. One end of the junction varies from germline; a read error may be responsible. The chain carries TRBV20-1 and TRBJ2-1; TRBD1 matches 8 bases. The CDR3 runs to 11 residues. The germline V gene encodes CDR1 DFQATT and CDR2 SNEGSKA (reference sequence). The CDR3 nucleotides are TGCAGTGCCGGTTCGTTGGGGACAGGTGTCTTC. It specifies CSAGSLGTGVF.

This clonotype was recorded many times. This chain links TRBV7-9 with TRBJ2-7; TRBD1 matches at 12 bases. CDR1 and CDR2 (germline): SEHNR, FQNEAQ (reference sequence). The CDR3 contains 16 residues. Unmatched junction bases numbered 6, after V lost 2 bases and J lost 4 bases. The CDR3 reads CASSLNPGQGAYEQYF. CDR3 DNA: TGTGCCAGCAGCTTAAACCCGGGACAGGGGGCGTACGAGCAGTACTTC.

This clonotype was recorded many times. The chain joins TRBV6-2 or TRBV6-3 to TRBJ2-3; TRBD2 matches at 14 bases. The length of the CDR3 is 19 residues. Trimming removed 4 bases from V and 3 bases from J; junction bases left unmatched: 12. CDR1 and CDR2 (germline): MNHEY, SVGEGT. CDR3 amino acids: CASSFLTGTSGSGTDTQYF. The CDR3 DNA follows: TGTGCCAGCAGTTTCCTCACCGGGACTAGCGGGAGTGGGACAGATACGCAGTATTTT.

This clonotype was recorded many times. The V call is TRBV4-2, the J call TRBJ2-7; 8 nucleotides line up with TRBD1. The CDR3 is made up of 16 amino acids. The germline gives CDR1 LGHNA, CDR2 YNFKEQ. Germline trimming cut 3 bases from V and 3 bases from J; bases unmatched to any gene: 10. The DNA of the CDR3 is TGTGCCAGCAGCCAGGGAAACTTGGACAGGGTCTACGAGCAGTACTTC. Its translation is CASSQGNLDRVYEQYF.

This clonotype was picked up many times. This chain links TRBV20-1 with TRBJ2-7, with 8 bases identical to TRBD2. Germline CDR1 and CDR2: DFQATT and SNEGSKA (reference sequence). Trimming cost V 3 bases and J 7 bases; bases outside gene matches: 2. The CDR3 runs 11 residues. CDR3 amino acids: CSASGRGEQYF. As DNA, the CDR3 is TGCAGTGCTAGCGGGAGGGGTGAGCAGTACTTC.

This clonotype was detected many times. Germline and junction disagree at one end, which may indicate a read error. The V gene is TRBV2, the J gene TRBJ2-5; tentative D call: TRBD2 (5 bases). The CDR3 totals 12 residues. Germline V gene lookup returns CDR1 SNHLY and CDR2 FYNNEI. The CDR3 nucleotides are TGTGCCAGCAGTGAAGTGCTAGCCGCCCCGCACTTC. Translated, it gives CASSEVLAAPHF.

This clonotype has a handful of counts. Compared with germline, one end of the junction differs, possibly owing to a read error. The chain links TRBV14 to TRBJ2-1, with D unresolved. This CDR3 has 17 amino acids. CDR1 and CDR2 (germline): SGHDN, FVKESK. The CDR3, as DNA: TGTGCCAGCAGCCAAGGTCGTGCGTACAGCTCCTGCAATGAGCAGTTCTTC. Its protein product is CASSQGRAYSSCNEQFF.

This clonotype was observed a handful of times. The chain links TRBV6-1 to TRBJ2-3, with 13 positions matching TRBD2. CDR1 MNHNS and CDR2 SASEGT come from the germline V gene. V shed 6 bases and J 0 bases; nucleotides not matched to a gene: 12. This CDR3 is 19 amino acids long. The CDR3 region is CASRRTSGGHTSSTDTQYF. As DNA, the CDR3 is TGTGCCAGCAGAAGGACTAGCGGGGGACACACGTCTAGCACAGATACGCAGTATTTT.

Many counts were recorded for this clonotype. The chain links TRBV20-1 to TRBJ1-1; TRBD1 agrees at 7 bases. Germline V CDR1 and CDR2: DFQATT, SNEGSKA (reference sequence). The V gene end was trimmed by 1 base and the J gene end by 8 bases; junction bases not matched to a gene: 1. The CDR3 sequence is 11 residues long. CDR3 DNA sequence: TGCAGTGCTAGAGGACAGGGAGAAGCTTTCTTT. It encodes CSARGQGEAFF.

In DNA, the CDR3 is TGCAGTGCTTTGGGTAGGGGGCAGGGGGCTGGCATTCAGTACTTC. This translates into CSALGRGQGAGIQYF. The rearrangement links TRBV20-1 to TRBJ2-4; 8 bases are shared with TRBD1. The CDR3 spans 15 residues. Germline V lookup: CDR1 DFQATT, CDR2 SNEGSKA (reference sequence). J was trimmed by 9 bases and V by 5 bases; bases with no gene match: 15.

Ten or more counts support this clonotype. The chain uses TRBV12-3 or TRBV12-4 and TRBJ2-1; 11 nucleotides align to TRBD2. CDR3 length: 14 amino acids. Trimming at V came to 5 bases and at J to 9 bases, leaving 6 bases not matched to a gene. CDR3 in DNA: TGTGCCAGCAGTACTAGCGGGAGTCTTGGTGAGCAGTTCTTC. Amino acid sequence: CASSTSGSLGEQFF.

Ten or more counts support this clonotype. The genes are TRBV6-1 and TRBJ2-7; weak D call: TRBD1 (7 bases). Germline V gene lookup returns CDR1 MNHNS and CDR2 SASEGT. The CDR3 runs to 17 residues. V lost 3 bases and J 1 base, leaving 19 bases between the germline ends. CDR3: CASSESRRRGRSYEQYF. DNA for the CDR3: TGTGCCAGCAGTGAGAGTAGACGGAGGGGGCGTTCCTACGAGCAGTACTTC.

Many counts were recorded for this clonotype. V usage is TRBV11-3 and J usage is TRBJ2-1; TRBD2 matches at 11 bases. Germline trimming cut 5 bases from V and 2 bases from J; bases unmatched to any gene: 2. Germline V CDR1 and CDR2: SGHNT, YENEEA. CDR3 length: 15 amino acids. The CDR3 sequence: CASSILAGAYNEQFF. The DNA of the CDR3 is TGTGCCAGCAGCATACTAGCGGGAGCCTACAATGAGCAGTTCTTC.

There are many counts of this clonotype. CDR3 sequence: CASSLSRDITEAFF. As DNA, the CDR3 is TGTGCCAGTAGTCTGTCCCGGGACATAACTGAAGCTTTCTTT. The chain combines TRBV19 with TRBJ1-1; TRBD1 is a possible D gene (6 bases). Germline CDR1 is LNHDA and CDR2 is SQIVND (reference sequence). CDR3 length: 14 amino acids. V was trimmed by 5 bases and J by 5 bases, leaving 15 bases between them. The complete variable domain, with remaining parts taken from reference TRBV19 and TRBJ1-1, reads DGGITQSPKYLFRKEGQNVTLSCEQNLNHDAMYWYRQDPGQGLRLIYYSQIVNDFQKGDIAEGYSVSREKKESFPLTVTSAQKNPTAFYLCASSLSRDITEAFFGQGTRLTVV.